This T cell receptor beta chain stems from a study of T cells after posttransplantation cyclophosphamide. Study-level findings and limits: TRB clonality was highly associated with recipient CMV seropositivity and reactivation. Tissue-infiltrating T cells from skin or gut overlapped little with blood T cells. Donor-recipient repertoire similarity was low at 1-2 months, rising over year one.

Regarding this clone: Its antigen is not known.

Cyclophosphamide on days +3 and +4 followed busulfan-fludarabine conditioning and a marrow graft. TCRdb's table, derived via immunoSEQ multiplex PCR, lists solely in-frame clones and lacks some. The table shows over 10,000 clones, with around 2% occurring only once. Germline assignment: CDR1 SNHLY and CDR2 FYNNEI. V lost 3 bases and J lost 0, with 11 bases in between. The length of the CDR3 is 15 residues. The sequences come from PBMCs, collected after allogeneic stem cell transplant with posttransplant cyclophosphamide. The V call is TRBV2, the J call TRBJ1-1; perhaps TRBD1 as D (5 bases). The receptor's source is a male patient in his 30s who received an allogeneic stem cell transplant from a related donor, was CMV-positive, and had no GVHD. Certain T cells may be donor cells from the graft. The CDR3 protein is CASSDPTGVNTEAFF. The CDR3 coding sequence is TGTGCCAGCAGTGACCCAACGGGGGTGAACACTGAAGCTTTCTTT.